This passage covers 12 T cell receptor beta chains from one sample sequenced in a study of T cells in Graves' hyperthyroidism and ophthalmopathy. TCR beta CDR3 regions were amplified from RNA transcripts. TCR CDR3 regions were first amplified by RT-PCR with HTBI primers. Each CDR3 protein gets one entry after TCRdb re-called the multiplex PCR reads with MiXCR. The sample yields around 700,000 distinct CDR3 sequences, around 19% seen once. Material: blood. The receptors here all came from a woman aged 45-65 years with Graves' hyperthyroidism that later progressed to Graves' ophthalmopathy.

This clonotype showed up many times. This chain joins TRBV20-1 and TRBJ1-6, with 10 bases fitting TRBD1. Losses at the gene ends were 6 bases for V and 6 bases for J; bases not matched to a gene: 17. The CDR3 consists of 18 residues. Germline CDR1 reads DFQATT; CDR2 reads SNEGSKA (reference sequence). The CDR3: CSAESARDRGLPNSPLHF. The CDR3 region has the DNA TGCAGTGCCGAGTCGGCCCGGGACAGGGGACTTCCTAATTCACCCCTCCACTTT.

This clonotype was recorded at least ten times. The V call is TRBV2, the J call TRBJ2-3; a possible D gene is TRBD1 (5 bases). V dropped 5 bases and J dropped 0 bases, with 12 bases sitting between them. CDR3 length: 15 amino acids. Germline V gene sequence: CDR1 SNHLY, CDR2 FYNNEI. The CDR3 here is CASSPDRASTDTQYF. CDR3 in DNA: TGTGCCAGCAGTCCAGACAGAGCTAGCACAGATACGCAGTATTTT.

Ten or more counts support this clonotype. This chain links TRBV3-1 with TRBJ1-2; D is undetermined. Germline V gene sequence: CDR1 LGHDT, CDR2 YNNKEL (reference sequence). V was shortened by 3 bases and J by 7 bases, with 15 bases between the two germline ends. The CDR3 length is 14 residues. The CDR3 here is CASSHTEGYGGYTF. As DNA, the CDR3 is TGTGCCAGCAGCCACACCGAGGGATATGGTGGCTACACCTTC. Looking up the rest from reference TRBV3-1 and TRBJ1-2 gives the full variable domain: DTAVSQTPKYLVTQMGNDKSIKCEQNLGHDTMYWYKQDSKKFLKIMFSYNNKELIINETVPNRFSPKSPDKAHLNLHINSLELGDSAVYFCASSHTEGYGGYTFGSGTRLTVV.

The rearrangement joins TRBV6-9 to TRBJ1-1; unclear D gene. The CDR3 is 14 amino acids. Germline V gene lookup returns CDR1 MNHGY and CDR2 SVAAGI. Trimming shortened V by 2 bases and J by 4 bases, and 11 bases separated the two germline ends. The chain's CDR3 is CASSYVEGVTEAFF. The CDR3, as DNA: TGTGCCAGCAGTTATGTAGAGGGAGTCACTGAAGCTTTCTTT.

This clonotype was seen repeatedly, ten times or more. The CDR3 spells CSARPLTSGSDEKLFF. The CDR3 nucleotides read TGCAGTGCTAGACCCCTGACATCGGGGTCAGATGAAAAACTGTTTTTT. The chain employs TRBV20-1 and TRBJ1-4; no reliable D call. The length of the CDR3 is 16 residues. Germline V CDR1 and CDR2: DFQATT, SNEGSKA (reference sequence). Trimming took 2 bases from V and 6 from J, leaving 19 bases between them.

The chain uses TRBV12-3 or TRBV12-4 and TRBJ1-6, with D perhaps matching TRBD1 (6 bases). CDR3 length equals 14 residues. Between the trimmed V and J ends, which lost 1 base and 10 bases, there was a span of 11 bases. CDR3 coding DNA: TGTGCCAGCAGTTTAGAGGGGGTGAGGTCACCCCTCCACTTT. Translating it yields CASSLEGVRSPLHF.

V usage is TRBV6-1 and J usage is TRBJ1-5; TRBD1 agrees at 10 bases. V shed 5 bases, J shed 0 bases, and the junction held 16 bases outside the gene matches. CDR1 and CDR2 (germline): MNHNS, SASEGT. The CDR3 covers 20 residues. The CDR3 bases are TGTGCCAGCAGTTACCACTTCGGGACAGGGGATTTTTCTAGCAATCAGCCCCAGCATTTT. Translated: CASSYHFGTGDFSSNQPQHF.

This clonotype was recorded many times. The rearrangement links TRBV7-2 to TRBJ2-1, with 10 nucleotides matching TRBD2. The germline V gene encodes CDR1 SGHTA and CDR2 FQGNSA. The length of the CDR3 is 15 residues. The V segment lost 1 base and the J segment 9 bases; nucleotides outside the gene matches: 6. The chain's CDR3 is CASSLVAGGQGEQFF. The CDR3 DNA reads TGTGCCAGCAGCTTAGTAGCGGGGGGCCAGGGTGAGCAGTTCTTC.

V gene TRBV6-1 combines with J gene TRBJ2-5; tentative D call: TRBD1 (5 bases). Trimming stripped 5 bases from V and 5 bases from J, with 12 bases between. The CDR3 is 13 residues long. Germline V lookup: CDR1 MNHNS, CDR2 SASEGT. CDR3 sequence (DNA): TGTGCCAGCAGTCAGATGGGGCACGAGACCCAGTACTTC. Encoded protein: CASSQMGHETQYF.

This clonotype was picked up a small number of times. The chain employs TRBV27 and TRBJ2-7; 7 bases fit TRBD1. The length of the CDR3 is 16 residues. The ends lost 6 bases at V and 0 bases at J; junction bases unmatched: 11. The V gene's germline CDR1 is MNHEY and CDR2 SMNVEV (reference sequence). The CDR3 is CASRQQGGMSSYEQYF. The CDR3 DNA reads TGTGCCAGCAGACAACAAGGGGGCATGAGCTCCTACGAGCAGTACTTC.

This chain joins TRBV6-5 and TRBJ2-1; tentatively, D is TRBD1 or TRBD2 (6 bases each). V was trimmed by 0 bases and J by 0 bases, leaving 18 bases between them. The CDR3 sequence is 19 residues long. The germline V gene encodes CDR1 MNHEY and CDR2 SVGAGI. The CDR3 nucleotides read TGTGCCAGCAGTTACTCGATGTGGGCCGGGGGCTACTCCTACAATGAGCAGTTCTTC. Protein: CASSYSMWAGGYSYNEQFF.

The chain has TRBV6-1 and TRBJ1-4; no definite D call. The CDR3 contains 14 residues. Looked up from germline, CDR1 is MNHNS and CDR2 is SASEGT. V dropped 5 bases and J dropped 7 bases, with 14 bases sitting between them. For the CDR3, the DNA is TGTGCCAGCAGTCCAGGAGGCTTTGGTGAAAAACTGTTTTTT. The encoded protein is CASSPGGFGEKLFF.